Listed below are T cell receptor beta chains from one sample, sequenced in a study of vaccination and CD4 T cells after COVID-19. TCRdb analysed the PCR reads with MiXCR anew, one entry per CDR3 protein. Seen here are under 30,000 distinct CDR3 sequences, 67% observed once, and the top ten hold about 20%. Their antigens are not known. The specimen was CD4+ T cells from blood, cultured in vitro, collected after SARS-CoV-2 vaccination. The origin of the receptors is a human donor who received a COVID-19 vaccine. CDR3s include the opening cysteine and the closing phenylalanine or tryptophan. D genes are given only for firm matches. Clone size appears in some rows only: once, few, many, or a class for an expanded clone.

CDR3: CASSGANYGYTF; DNA: TGTGCCAGCAGCGGGGCTAACTATGGCTACACCTTC; D: -; size: -; V: TRBV6-1; J: TRBJ1-2
CDR3: CASSEADYGYTF; DNA: TGTGCCAGCAGTGAAGCAGACTATGGCTACACCTTC; D: -; size: -; V: TRBV25-1; J: TRBJ1-2
CDR3: CATSDAGQGTEETQYF; DNA: TGTGCCACCAGTGACGCGGGACAGGGCACCGAAGAGACCCAGTACTTC; D: TRBD1; size: -; V: TRBV24-1; J: TRBJ2-5
CDR3: CATSGGLGETQYF; DNA: TGTGCCACCAGCGGCGGCCTAGGGGAGACCCAGTACTTC; D: -; size: few; V: TRBV15; J: TRBJ2-5
CDR3: CASRRQGVGGYTF; DNA: TGTGCCAGCAGAAGACAGGGGGTGGGAGGCTACACCTTC; D: TRBD1; size: -; V: TRBV27; J: TRBJ1-2
CDR3: CASSWQPTNGGYTF; DNA: TGTGCCAGCAGTTGGCAACCCACGAACGGTGGCTACACCTTC; D: -; size: -; V: TRBV6-5; J: TRBJ1-2
CDR3: CAWSGTFQETQYF; DNA: TGTGCCTGGAGTGGGACATTCCAAGAGACCCAGTACTTC; D: -; size: -; V: TRBV30; J: TRBJ2-5
CDR3: CASSPSLHEAVTGYTF; DNA: TGTGCCAGCAGTCCATCCTTACACGAGGCGGTAACTGGCTACACCTTC; D: -; size: -; V: TRBV6-1; J: TRBJ1-2
CDR3: CASSKDGGGYEAFF; DNA: TGTGCCAGCTCGAAAGACGGGGGCGGATATGAAGCTTTCTTT; D: -; size: -; V: TRBV7-9; J: TRBJ1-1
CDR3: CASSPSLLRGLNQPQHF; DNA: TGTGCCAGCTCACCCTCCCTCCTAAGGGGGCTTAATCAGCCCCAGCATTTT; D: TRBD1; size: -; V: TRBV18; J: TRBJ1-5
CDR3: CASSLEADSNQPQHF; DNA: TGTGCCAGCAGCTTAGAGGCGGATAGCAATCAGCCCCAGCATTTT; D: -; size: few; V: TRBV7-2; J: TRBJ1-5
CDR3: CASSELSGLGTPNYGYTF; DNA: TGTGCCAGCAGTGAATTATCGGGGTTAGGGACACCTAACTATGGCTACACCTTC; D: -; size: once; V: TRBV25-1; J: TRBJ1-2
CDR3: CASSPDFSGGVQETQYF; DNA: TGCGCCAGCAGCCCGGACTTCAGCGGGGGGGTCCAAGAGACCCAGTACTTC; D: TRBD2; size: -; V: TRBV5-1; J: TRBJ2-5
CDR3: CASCPILTNEKLFF; DNA: TGTGCCAGTTGCCCGATTCTCACTAATGAAAAACTGTTTTTT; D: -; size: large; V: TRBV6-1; J: TRBJ1-4
CDR3: CATSSVNQPQHF; DNA: TGTGCCACCAGCTCGGTGAATCAGCCCCAGCATTTT; D: -; size: -; V: TRBV15; J: TRBJ1-5
CDR3: CASSQQGRDGYTF; DNA: TGTGCCAGCAGCCAACAGGGCAGGGATGGCTACACCTTC; D: -; size: -; V: TRBV12-3/TRBV12-4; J: TRBJ1-2
CDR3: CSVLTAQGSSGYTF; DNA: TGCAGTGTTCTTACGGCGCAGGGGAGCTCTGGCTACACCTTC; D: -; size: -; V: TRBV20-1; J: TRBJ1-2